This note documents a single T cell receptor (beta chain) sequence. This entry is derived from a study of blood T cell repertoires in COVID-19. Overall study context: The United States, Italy and Spain were the sources of the acute and convalescent COVID-19 samples. In each case, the material was cDNA or gDNA derived from T cells, B-cell-depleted T cells, or PBMCs.

After removal of 4 bases from V and 4 bases from J, the junction contained 6 bases not matched to a gene. The CDR3 totals 14 residues. Germline-derived CDR1 and CDR2 are LGHNA and YNFKEQ. Original processing notes: Scientists estimated how many nucleated cells there were by amplifying reference gene primers. Clones were sequenced by immunoSEQ multiplex PCR, and TCRdb holds only the in-frame ones, with some missing. Clonal size and the V and J genes are those of that table, whereas D and trimming came from the DNA. This table holds about 220,000 clones, about 85% found once. The rearrangement links TRBV4-2 to TRBJ2-7; 8 positions agree with TRBD1. This receptor was taken from a man aged 25-45 years with active or convalescent COVID-19. Specimen: peripheral blood. This CDR3 is CASSPRTGNYEQYF. CDR3 nucleotides: TGTGCCAGCAGCCCACGGACAGGGAATTACGAGCAGTACTTC.